The entry below describes one T cell receptor beta chain. Its target is unknown. Germline-derived CDR1 and CDR2 are KGHDR and SFDVKD. Trimming took off 7 bases at V and 4 bases at J, with 17 bases between the two ends. CDR3 size: 15 residues. This sample is drawn from a study of T cell responses to AZD1222 COVID-19 vaccine. About the research overall: Timing groups of about 4 and about 12 weeks for second doses were pooled.

Generated by immunoSEQ multiplex PCR, the TCRdb table keeps only in-frame clones and is missing some. The sample records 95,000 to 150,000 clones, around 90% being singletons. Overall study findings and caveats: The breadth and depth of Spike-specific TCRs increased once two AZD1222 doses had been given. Baseline serostatus was positive in only a handful of AZD1222 recipients.

The rearrangement joins TRBV24-1 to TRBJ2-3; either TRBD1 or TRBD2 may fit D (6 bases each). The receptor was isolated from an adult in good health. Sequencing was performed on peripheral blood, taken on day 0 of AZD1222 vaccination. Here the CDR3 DNA reads TGTGCCACCAGCGGATGGGGTGGGGGGCCAGATACGCAGTATTTT. This codes for CATSGWGGGPDTQYF.